This T cell receptor (beta chain) was retrieved from a study of shared clonotypes between healthy human individuals. There are 16 residues in the CDR3. The V gene lost 0 bases and the J gene lost 8 bases, with 16 bases spanning the gap. CDR1 and CDR2 from the germline V gene are SGHVS and FQNEAQ. Clones were sequenced by immunoSEQ multiplex PCR, and TCRdb holds only the in-frame ones, with some missing. The table includes 2 million to 2.5 million clones, around 90% detected once. The V gene is TRBV7-8, the J gene TRBJ1-4, with D perhaps matching TRBD1 (5 bases). Sequencing was done on a sample of naive CD4+ T cells from PBMCs. Subset defined: CD45RA+ positively selected. The sequence was collected from a man aged 18 to 29 in good health. Some clones in this sample may be carry-over from other donors' samples. This CDR3 is CASSLAGESTGEKLFF. The DNA of the CDR3 is TGTGCCAGCAGCTTAGCAGGGGAAAGCACGGGAGAAAAACTGTTTTTT.